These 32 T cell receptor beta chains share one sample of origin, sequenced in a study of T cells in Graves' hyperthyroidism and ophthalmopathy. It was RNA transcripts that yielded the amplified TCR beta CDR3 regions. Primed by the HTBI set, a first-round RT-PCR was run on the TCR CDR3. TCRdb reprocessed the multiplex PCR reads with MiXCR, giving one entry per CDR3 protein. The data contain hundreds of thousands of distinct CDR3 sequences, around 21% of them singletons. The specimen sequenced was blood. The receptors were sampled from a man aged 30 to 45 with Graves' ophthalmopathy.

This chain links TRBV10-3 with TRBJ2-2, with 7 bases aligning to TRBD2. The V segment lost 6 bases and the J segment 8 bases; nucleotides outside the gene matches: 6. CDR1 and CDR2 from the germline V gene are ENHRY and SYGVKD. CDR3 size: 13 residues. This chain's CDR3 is CAIREAGRGELFF. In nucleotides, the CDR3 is TGTGCCATCAGAGAAGCGGGACGAGGGGAGCTGTTTTTT.

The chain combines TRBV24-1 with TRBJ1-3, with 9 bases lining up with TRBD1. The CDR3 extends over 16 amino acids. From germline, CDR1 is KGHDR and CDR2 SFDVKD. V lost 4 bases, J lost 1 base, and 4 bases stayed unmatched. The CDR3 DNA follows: TGTGCCACCAGTGAGGCCGGGACAGGGTCTGGAAACACCATATATTTT. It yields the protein CATSEAGTGSGNTIYF.

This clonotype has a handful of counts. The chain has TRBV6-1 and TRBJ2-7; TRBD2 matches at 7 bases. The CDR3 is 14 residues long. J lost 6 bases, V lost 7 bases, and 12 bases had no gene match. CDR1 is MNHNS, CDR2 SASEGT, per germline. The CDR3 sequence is CASTRGGDLSEQYF. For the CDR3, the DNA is TGTGCCAGCACCCGGGGAGGGGACCTCTCCGAGCAGTACTTC.

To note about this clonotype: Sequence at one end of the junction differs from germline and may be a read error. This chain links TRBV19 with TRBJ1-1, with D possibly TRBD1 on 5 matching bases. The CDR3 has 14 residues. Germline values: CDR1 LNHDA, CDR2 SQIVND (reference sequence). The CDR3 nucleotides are TGTGCCAGTAGTAGGGGGGAAGGTGGCACTGCAGCTTTCTTT. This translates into CASSRGEGGTAAFF.

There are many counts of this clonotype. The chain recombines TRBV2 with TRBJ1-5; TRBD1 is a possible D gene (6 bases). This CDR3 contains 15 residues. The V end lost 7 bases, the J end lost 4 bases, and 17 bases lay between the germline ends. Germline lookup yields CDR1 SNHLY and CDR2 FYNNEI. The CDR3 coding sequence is TGTGCCAGCACCCCCCGGGGGGCGGTGAATCAGCCCCAGCATTTT. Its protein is CASTPRGAVNQPQHF.

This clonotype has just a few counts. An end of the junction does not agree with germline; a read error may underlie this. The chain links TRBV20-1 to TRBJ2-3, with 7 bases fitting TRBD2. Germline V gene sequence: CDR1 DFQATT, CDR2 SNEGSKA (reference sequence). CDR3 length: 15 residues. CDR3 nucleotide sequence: TGCAGTGCTAGGGTCCGGGGCGGGAGCACAGGTACGCAGTATTTT. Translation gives CSARVRGGSTGTQYF.

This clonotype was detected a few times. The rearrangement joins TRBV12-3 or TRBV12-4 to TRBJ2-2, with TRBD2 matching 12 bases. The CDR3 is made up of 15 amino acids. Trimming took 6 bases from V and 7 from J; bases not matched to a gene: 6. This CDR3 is CASRRTSGTVGELFF. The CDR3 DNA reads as TGTGCCAGCAGACGGACTAGCGGGACTGTCGGGGAGCTGTTTTTT.

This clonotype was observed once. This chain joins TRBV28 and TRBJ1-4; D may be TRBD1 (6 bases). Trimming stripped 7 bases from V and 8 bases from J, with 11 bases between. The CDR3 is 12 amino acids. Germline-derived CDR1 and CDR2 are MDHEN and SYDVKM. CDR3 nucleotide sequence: TGTGCCAGCACTCCGGGGGCCGAAAAACTGTTTTTT. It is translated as CASTPGAEKLFF.

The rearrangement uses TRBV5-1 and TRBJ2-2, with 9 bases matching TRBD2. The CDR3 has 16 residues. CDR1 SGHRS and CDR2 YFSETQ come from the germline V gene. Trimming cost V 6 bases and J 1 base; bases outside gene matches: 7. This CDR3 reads CASKSSGSMNTGELFF. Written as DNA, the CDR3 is TGCGCCAGCAAAAGTAGCGGGAGTATGAACACCGGGGAGCTGTTTTTT.

The CDR3: CASLTGGSGNTIYF. The CDR3 DNA reads as TGTGCCAGCCTGACAGGCGGTAGTGGAAACACCATATATTTT. The rearrangement uses TRBV28 and TRBJ1-3; TRBD1 might be the D (6 bases). The V gene lost 8 bases and the J gene lost 3 bases, with 14 bases spanning the gap. The germline V gene has CDR1 MDHEN and CDR2 SYDVKM. The CDR3 consists of 14 residues.

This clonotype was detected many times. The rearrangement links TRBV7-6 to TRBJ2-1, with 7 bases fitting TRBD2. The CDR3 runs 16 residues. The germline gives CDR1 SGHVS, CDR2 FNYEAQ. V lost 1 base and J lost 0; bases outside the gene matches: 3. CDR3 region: CASSLVAGSSYNEQFF. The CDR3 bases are TGTGCCAGCAGCTTAGTAGCGGGTAGCTCCTACAATGAGCAGTTCTTC.

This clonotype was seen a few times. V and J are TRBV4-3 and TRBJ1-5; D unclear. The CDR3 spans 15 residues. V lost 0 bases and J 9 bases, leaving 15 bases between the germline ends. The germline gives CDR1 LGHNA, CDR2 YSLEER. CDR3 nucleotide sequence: TGCGCCAGCAGCCAAGATTCGGCAGGCCTCCGGCCCCAGCATTTT. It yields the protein CASSQDSAGLRPQHF.

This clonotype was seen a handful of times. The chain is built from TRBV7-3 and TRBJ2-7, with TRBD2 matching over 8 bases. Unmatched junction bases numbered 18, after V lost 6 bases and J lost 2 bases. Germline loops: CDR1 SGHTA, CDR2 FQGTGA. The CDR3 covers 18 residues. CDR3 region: CASRDRTGFSGATYEQYF. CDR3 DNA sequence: TGTGCCAGCAGAGACCGGACCGGATTTAGCGGGGCAACCTACGAGCAGTACTTC.

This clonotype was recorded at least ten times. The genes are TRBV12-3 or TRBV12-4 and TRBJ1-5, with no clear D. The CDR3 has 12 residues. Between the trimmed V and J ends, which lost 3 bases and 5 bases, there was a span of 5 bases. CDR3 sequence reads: CASSFGDQPQHF. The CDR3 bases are TGTGCCAGCAGTTTCGGGGATCAGCCCCAGCATTTT.

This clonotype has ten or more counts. CDR3 amino acids: CASSLGLAGPYNEQFF. For the CDR3, the DNA is TGTGCCAGCAGCTTAGGACTAGCGGGACCCTACAATGAGCAGTTCTTC. V is TRBV11-2 and J is TRBJ2-1, with 11 bases fitting TRBD2. Germline trimming cut 1 base from V and 2 bases from J; bases unmatched to any gene: 1. The CDR3 consists of 16 residues. The germline gives CDR1 SGHAT, CDR2 FQNNGV. Supplemented by reference TRBV11-2 and TRBJ2-1, the full variable domain reads EAGVAQSPRYKIIEKRQSVAFWCNPISGHATLYWYQQILGQGPKLLIQFQNNGVVDDSQLPKDRFSAERLKGVDSTLKIQPAKLEDSAVYLCASSLGLAGPYNEQFFGPGTRLTVL.

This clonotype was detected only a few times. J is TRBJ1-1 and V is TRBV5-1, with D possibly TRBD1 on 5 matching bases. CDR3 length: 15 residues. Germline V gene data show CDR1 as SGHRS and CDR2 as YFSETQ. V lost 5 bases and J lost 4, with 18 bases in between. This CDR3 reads CASSRDLTQGTEAFF. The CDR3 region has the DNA TGCGCCAGCAGTCGCGATCTCACTCAGGGCACTGAAGCTTTCTTT.

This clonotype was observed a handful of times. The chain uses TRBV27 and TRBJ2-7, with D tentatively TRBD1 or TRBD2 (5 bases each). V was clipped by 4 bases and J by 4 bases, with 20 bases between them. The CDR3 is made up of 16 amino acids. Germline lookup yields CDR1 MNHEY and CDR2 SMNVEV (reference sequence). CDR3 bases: TGTGCCAGCAGTTCCAACTCCTGGGACGCAATATACGAGCAGTACTTC. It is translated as CASSSNSWDAIYEQYF.

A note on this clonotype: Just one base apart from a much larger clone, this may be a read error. DNA for the CDR3: TGTGCCAGCGGGGCTAGCGGGATCCACGAGCAGTACTTC. It is translated as CASGASGIHEQYF. J is TRBJ2-7 and V is TRBV28, with 9 nucleotides matching TRBD2. This CDR3 comprises 13 residues. J lost 5 bases, V lost 8 bases, and 7 bases had no gene match. The germline V gene has CDR1 MDHEN and CDR2 SYDVKM.

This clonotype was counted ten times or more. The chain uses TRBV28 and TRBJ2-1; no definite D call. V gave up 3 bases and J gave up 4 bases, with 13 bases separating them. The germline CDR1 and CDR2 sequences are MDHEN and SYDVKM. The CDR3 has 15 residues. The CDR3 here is CASSLTGPTYNEQFF. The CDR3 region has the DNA TGTGCCAGCAGTTTGACCGGACCTACTTACAATGAGCAGTTCTTC.

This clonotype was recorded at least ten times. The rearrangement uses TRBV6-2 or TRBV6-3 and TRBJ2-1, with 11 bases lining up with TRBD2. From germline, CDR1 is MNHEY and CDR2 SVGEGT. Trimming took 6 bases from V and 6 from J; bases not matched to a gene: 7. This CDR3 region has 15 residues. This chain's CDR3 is CASSFGTSGINEQFF. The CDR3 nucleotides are TGTGCCAGCAGCTTCGGGACTAGCGGAATCAATGAGCAGTTCTTC.

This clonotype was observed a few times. CDR3 loop: CASSSGVINEQFF. The CDR3 DNA reads as TGTGCCAGCAGTTCAGGGGTCATCAATGAGCAGTTCTTC. This rearrangement joins TRBV6-1 to TRBJ2-1, with D perhaps TRBD1 (6 bases). The CDR3 contains 13 residues. The ends were cut back, 5 bases at V and 6 bases at J, with 11 bases in the middle. The germline V gene encodes CDR1 MNHNS and CDR2 SASEGT.

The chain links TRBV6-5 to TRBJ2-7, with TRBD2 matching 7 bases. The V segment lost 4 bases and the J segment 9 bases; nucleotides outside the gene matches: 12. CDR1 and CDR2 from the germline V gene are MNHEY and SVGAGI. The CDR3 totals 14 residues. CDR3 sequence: CASSSPEAPSGQYF. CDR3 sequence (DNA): TGTGCCAGCAGTTCCCCCGAGGCCCCTAGCGGGCAGTACTTC.

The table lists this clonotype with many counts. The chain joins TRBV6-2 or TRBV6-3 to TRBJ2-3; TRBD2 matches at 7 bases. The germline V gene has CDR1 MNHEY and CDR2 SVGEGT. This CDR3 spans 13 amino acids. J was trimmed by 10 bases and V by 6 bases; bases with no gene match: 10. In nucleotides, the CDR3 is TGTGCCAGCAGGGCCCCTTCTACTAGCGCGCAGTATTTT. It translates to CASRAPSTSAQYF.

This CDR3 is CATSEGTNTGELFF. DNA of the CDR3: TGTGCCACCAGTGAGGGGACCAACACCGGGGAGCTGTTTTTT. V gene TRBV24-1 combines with J gene TRBJ2-2, with D perhaps assigned TRBD1 or TRBD2 (5 bases each). Germline V gene lookup returns CDR1 KGHDR and CDR2 SFDVKD. The CDR3 extends over 14 amino acids. The ends were cut back, 4 bases at V and 2 bases at J, with 7 bases in the middle.

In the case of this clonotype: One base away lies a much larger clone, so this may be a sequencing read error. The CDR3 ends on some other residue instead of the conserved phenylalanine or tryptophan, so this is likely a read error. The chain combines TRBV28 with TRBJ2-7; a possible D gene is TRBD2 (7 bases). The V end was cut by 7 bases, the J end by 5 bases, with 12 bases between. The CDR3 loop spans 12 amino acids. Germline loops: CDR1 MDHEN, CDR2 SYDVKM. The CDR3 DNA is TGTGCCAGCATGAGGGGGGGCCACGAGCAGTACCTC. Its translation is CASMRGGHEQYL.

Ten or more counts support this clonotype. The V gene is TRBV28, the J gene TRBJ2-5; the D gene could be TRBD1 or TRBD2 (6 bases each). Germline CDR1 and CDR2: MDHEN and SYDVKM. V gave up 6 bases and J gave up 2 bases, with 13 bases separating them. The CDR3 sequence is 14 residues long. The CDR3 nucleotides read TGTGCCAGCAGCTCCCGGAGGGGGCAAGAGACCCAGTACTTC. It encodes CASSSRRGQETQYF.

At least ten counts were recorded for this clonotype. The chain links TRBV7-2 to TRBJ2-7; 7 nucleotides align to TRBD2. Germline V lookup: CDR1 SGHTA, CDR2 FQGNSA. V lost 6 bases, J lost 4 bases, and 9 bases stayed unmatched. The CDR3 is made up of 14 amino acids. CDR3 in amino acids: CASSPERGPYEQYF. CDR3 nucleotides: TGTGCCAGCAGTCCAGAGCGGGGTCCTTACGAGCAGTACTTC.

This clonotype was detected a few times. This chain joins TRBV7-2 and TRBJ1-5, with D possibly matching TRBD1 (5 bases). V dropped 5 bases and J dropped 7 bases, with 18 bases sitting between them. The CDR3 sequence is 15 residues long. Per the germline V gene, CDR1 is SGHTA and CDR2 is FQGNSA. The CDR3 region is CASSRNTGLGQPQHF. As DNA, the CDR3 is TGTGCCAGCAGCCGAAATACAGGTTTGGGGCAGCCCCAGCATTTT.

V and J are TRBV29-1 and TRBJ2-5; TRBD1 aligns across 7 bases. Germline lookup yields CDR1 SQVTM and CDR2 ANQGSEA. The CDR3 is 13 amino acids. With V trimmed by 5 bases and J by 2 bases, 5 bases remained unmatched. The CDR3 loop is CSVPRDSQETQYF. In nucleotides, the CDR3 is TGCAGCGTTCCCCGGGACAGTCAAGAGACCCAGTACTTC.

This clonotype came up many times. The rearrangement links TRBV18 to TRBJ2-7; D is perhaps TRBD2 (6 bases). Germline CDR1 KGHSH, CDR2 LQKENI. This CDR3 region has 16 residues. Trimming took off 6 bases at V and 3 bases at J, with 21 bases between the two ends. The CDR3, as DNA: TGTGCCAGCTCCCCTCAGCGAAATAGCGGCTACTACGAGCAGTACTTC. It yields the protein CASSPQRNSGYYEQYF.

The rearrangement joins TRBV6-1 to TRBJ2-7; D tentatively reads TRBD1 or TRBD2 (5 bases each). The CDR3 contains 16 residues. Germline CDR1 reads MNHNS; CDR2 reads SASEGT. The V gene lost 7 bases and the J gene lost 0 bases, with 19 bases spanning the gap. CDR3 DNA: TGTGCCAGCAATCCCCGTGGGACGGCCAGCTCCTACGAGCAGTACTTC. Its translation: CASNPRGTASSYEQYF.

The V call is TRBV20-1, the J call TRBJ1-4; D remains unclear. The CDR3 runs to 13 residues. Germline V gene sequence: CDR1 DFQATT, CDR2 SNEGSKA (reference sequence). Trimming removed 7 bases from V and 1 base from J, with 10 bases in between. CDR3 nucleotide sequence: TGCAGTGGAACCAGCAGAACTAATGAAAAACTGTTTTTT. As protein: CSGTSRTNEKLFF.